The rows below give T cell receptor beta chains drawn from one sample of a study. In TCRdb, the RT-PCR reads were re-called with MiXCR into one record per CDR3 protein. The sample lists about 700,000 distinct CDR3 sequences, approximately 15% occurring once. The sequenced material came from memory CD4+ T cells from blood. The source is a female donor in good health, serving as a healthy control. The CDR3 runs from the conserved cysteine through the conserved F or W. Each record gives: D gene, J gene, V gene, clone size, CDR3 protein, CDR3 DNA. D genes are given only for firm matches. Clone size is shown for a subset of rows, as once, few, many or a class of expanded clone.

.,TRBJ2-3,TRBV10-3,few,CAIGSGSSTDTQYF,TGTGCCATCGGTTCCGGGAGTAGCACAGATACGCAGTATTTT
.,TRBJ2-7,TRBV6-6,.,CASSSVSEYEQYF,TGTGCCAGCAGTTCAGTATCGGAGTACGAGCAGTACTTC
.,TRBJ2-3,TRBV19,.,CASKEGGTGTDTQYF,TGTGCCAGTAAGGAAGGCGGGACTGGCACAGATACGCAGTATTTT
TRBD2,TRBJ2-1,TRBV15,few,CATKKRPGLVHYEQFF,TGTGCCACCAAGAAACGGCCGGGACTAGTACATTATGAGCAGTTCTTC
.,TRBJ1-1,TRBV11-2,few,CASATEMNTEAFF,TGTGCCAGCGCGACAGAAATGAACACTGAAGCTTTCTTT
.,TRBJ1-1,TRBV28,few,CASSSPTTEAFF,TGTGCCAGCAGTAGTCCGACCACTGAAGCTTTCTTT
TRBD1,TRBJ2-2,TRBV12-3/TRBV12-4,few,CASRPEPGQGYTGELFF,TGTGCCAGCAGACCCGAACCGGGACAGGGTTACACCGGGGAGCTGTTTTTT
TRBD1,TRBJ1-5,TRBV6-6,many,CASGGQAEQPQHF,TGTGCCAGCGGAGGACAGGCCGAGCAGCCCCAGCATTTT
TRBD2,TRBJ2-7,TRBV7-2,.,CASSSRRDGSGEYEQYF,TGTGCCAGCAGCTCCCGTAGGGATGGTAGCGGGGAATACGAGCAGTACTTC
.,TRBJ2-3,TRBV6-5,many,CASSRRGPSTDTQYF,TGTGCCAGCTCGCGACGTGGACCTAGCACAGATACGCAGTATTTT
.,TRBJ2-3,TRBV5-1,few,CASSLALGSATDTQYF,TGCGCCAGCAGCTTGGCCCTGGGCAGTGCAACGGATACGCAGTATTTT
.,TRBJ1-6,TRBV5-1,many,CASSQQQGRDSPLHF,TGCGCCAGCAGCCAGCAACAGGGACGAGATTCACCCCTCCACTTT